The entry below gives a single T cell receptor beta chain sequence along with its context. The antigen remains unidentified. The sample is drawn from a study of beta chain features in type 1 diabetes. Study-level information: Sorted cells from all samples, numbering 100 million to 120 million, were examined. Findings of the study overall: Shorter TCRB CDR3s, moderately but significantly so, marked every one of the four CD4+ subsets in Type 1 diabetes patients.

With 3 bases removed from V and 0 bases from J, the gap between germline ends came to 9 bases. Germline CDR1 KGHSH, CDR2 LQKENI. The CDR3 runs to 15 residues. All of the isolated RNA was reverse transcribed, so expressed TCRB transcripts were sequenced. Assay used: immunoSEQ multiplex PCR; TCRdb lists only in-frame clones, some missing. The sample has about 230,000 clones; under 20% are singletons. The genes are TRBV18 and TRBJ2-1, with D unclear. This sequence originates from a man aged 25-40 years with type 1 diabetes. The sequenced material came from naive CD4+ T cells from blood. This CDR3 is CASSPRTDSYNEQFF. CDR3 DNA sequence: TGTGCCAGCTCACCTCGCACGGACTCCTACAATGAGCAGTTCTTC.